This T cell receptor beta chain was found in a study of blood T cell repertoires in COVID-19 (dated by TCRdb to about 2020). Study-wide context: Samples from collaborators originated in the United States, Italy and Spain and spanned both the acute and convalescent phases of COVID-19. The material from the prospective study consisted of cDNA or gDNA derived from T cells, B-cell-depleted T cells, or PBMCs. Subjects who had been exposed to COVID-19, were actively infected with it, or had recovered from it provided the deeply sampled blood TCRbeta repertoires that made up the dataset. A freely available public database, intended as a resource for researchers studying the immune response to SARS-CoV-2, is where the repertoires were released. The samples were drawn from the first 160 participants of the ongoing ImmuneRACE study and from 950 to 1,500 subjects provided by 6 global collaborators. Nearly every sample came with metadata listing a de-identified subject ID, COVID-19 status, age in years and sex. Where HLA class I and class II types were available, the types were taken from metadata supplied by the sample provider, not from assay-based typing.

Collaborating institutions collected whole blood in K2EDTA tubes following their own protocols. For TCRbeta analysis, collaborator samples were shipped as frozen whole blood, as isolated PBMCs, or as DNA extracted from either sample type. Inclusive of the bounding cysteine and phenylalanine, the CDR3 is 15 residues long. Just the 45-base CDR3 DNA is kept, in frame starting at base 1. The V end gives up 4 bases and the J end 6 bases, leaving 7 bases in the junction not matched to a gene. CDR1 MNHEY and CDR2 SVGEGT are derived from the germline V gene. Overall study outcomes, separate from this receptor: The amount of clinical and demographic metadata varied by source and participant and was provided uncurated.

TCRbeta CDR3 regions were amplified from genomic DNA by means of the immunoSEQ Assay, a bias-controlled multiplex PCR. The paper's data handling went like this. Within the assay, amplification of reference gene primers was used to estimate how many nucleated cells each sample contained. Sequence reads were collapsed and filtered to measure the absolute abundance of every unique TCRbeta CDR3 rearrangement. For each sample, productive Simpson clonality was calculated as the square root of Simpson's diversity index across productive rearrangements. Drawn from immuneACCESS, this table holds only the in-frame rearrangements with V and J called that TCRdb kept. Clones are partly lost; checked studies trace under half to an unresolved V gene and leave the rest unexplained. The D gene and trimming were derived from the DNA, and the V and J assignments and clone size from that table. The sample table lists about 160,000 clones, 85% to 95% of them with a count of one. Roughly 4.8% of the sample goes to the ten largest clones.

Remarks on this clone: Its cognate antigen has yet to be identified. The input lacks base qualities; no much larger clone sits a single base away.

This clonotype originated in a woman aged 50 to 60 with acute or convalescent COVID-19. This chain is built from TRBV6-2 or TRBV6-3 and TRBJ2-1; 9 of the junction bases match TRBD1. Sequencing input: peripheral blood. The CDR3 protein sequence reads: CASSWETGGGNEQFF. The sequence in DNA is TGTGCCAGCAGTTGGGAGACAGGGGGTGGCAATGAGCAGTTCTTC.